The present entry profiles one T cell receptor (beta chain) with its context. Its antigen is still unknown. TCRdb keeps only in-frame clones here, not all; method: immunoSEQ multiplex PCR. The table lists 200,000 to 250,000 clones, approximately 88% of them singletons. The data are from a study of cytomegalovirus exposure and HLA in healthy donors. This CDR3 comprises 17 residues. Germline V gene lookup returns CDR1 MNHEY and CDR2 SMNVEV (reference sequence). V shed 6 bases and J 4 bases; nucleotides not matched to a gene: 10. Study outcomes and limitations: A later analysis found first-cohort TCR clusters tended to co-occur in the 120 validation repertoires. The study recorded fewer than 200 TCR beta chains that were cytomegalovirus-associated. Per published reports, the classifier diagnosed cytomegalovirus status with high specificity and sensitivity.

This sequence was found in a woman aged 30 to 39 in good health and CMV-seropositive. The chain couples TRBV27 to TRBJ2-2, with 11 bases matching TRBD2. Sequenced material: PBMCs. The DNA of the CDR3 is TGTGCCAGCAGCCCTACGGGACTAGCGGAGATCACCGGGGAGCTGTTTTTT. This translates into CASSPTGLAEITGELFF.